This TCR beta chain was captured in a study of response to subunit inactivated influenza vaccine. Germline CDR1 and CDR2: SGHKS and YYEKEE (reference sequence). This CDR3 comprises 17 residues. TCRdb re-derived calls from the RT-PCR reads in MiXCR, one entry per CDR3 protein. The data hold approximately 730,000 distinct CDR3 sequences, with approximately 15% observed a single time. Notes on this clonotype: A single base separates this from a much larger clone, so it may be a read error.

The material was PBMCs from blood, obtained approximately 15 days before vaccination. This chain joins TRBV5-5 and TRBJ2-2; D may be TRBD1 or TRBD2 (5 bases each). The source of this sequence is a man aged 50 to 59 who received an inactivated influenza vaccine. DNA of the CDR3: TGTGCCAGCAGCTTGGCTACGGGACGGGTAGGCACCGGGGAGCCGTTTTTT. This gives the protein CASSLATGRVGTGEPFF.